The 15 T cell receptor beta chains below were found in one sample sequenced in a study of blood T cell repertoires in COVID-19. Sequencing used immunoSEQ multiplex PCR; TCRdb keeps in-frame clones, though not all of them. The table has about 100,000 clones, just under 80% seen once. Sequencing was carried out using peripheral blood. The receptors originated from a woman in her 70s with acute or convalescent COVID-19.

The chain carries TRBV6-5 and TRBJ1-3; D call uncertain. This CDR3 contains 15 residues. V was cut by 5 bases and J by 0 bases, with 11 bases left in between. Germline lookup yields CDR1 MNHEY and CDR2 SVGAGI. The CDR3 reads CASSPGRDSGNTIYF. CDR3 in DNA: TGTGCCAGCAGTCCAGGACGGGACTCTGGAAACACCATATATTTT.

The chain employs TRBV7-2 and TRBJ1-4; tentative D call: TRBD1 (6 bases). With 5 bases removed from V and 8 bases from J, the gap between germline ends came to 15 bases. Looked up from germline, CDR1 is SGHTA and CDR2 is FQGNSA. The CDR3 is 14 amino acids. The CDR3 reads CASSPQSGAEKLFF. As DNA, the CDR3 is TGTGCCAGCAGCCCTCAGTCAGGGGCCGAAAAACTGTTTTTT.

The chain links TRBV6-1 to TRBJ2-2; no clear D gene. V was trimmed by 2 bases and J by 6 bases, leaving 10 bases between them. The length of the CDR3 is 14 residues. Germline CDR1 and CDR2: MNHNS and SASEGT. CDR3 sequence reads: CASSEIPPAGELFF. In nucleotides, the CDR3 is TGTGCCAGCAGTGAAATACCCCCGGCCGGGGAGCTGTTTTTT.

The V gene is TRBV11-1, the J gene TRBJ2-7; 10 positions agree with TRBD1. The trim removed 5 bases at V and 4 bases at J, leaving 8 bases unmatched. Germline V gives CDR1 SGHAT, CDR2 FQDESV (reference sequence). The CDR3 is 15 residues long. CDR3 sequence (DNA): TGTGCCAGCAGCCTGATGCGGGACAGGGGTTACGAGCAGTACGTC. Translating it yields CASSLMRDRGYEQYV.

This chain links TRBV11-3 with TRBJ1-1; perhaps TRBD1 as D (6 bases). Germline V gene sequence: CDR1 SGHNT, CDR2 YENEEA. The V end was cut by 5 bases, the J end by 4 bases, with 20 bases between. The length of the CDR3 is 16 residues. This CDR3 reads CASSQNGGGESTEAFF. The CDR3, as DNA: TGTGCCAGCAGCCAAAACGGGGGGGGCGAAAGCACTGAAGCTTTCTTT.

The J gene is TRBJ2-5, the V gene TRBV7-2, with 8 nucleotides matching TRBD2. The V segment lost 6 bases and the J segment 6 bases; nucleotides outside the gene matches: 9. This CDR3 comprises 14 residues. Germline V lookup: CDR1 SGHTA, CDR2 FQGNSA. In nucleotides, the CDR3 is TGTGCCAGCAGACCAAGCGGGGGATTGCAGACCCAGTACTTC. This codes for CASRPSGGLQTQYF.

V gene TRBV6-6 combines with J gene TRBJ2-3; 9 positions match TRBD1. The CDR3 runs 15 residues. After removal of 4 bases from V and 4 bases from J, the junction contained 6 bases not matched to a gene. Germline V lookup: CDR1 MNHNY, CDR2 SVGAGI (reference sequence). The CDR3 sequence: CASSLTGTGSDTQYF. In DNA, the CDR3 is TGTGCCAGCAGTTTAACCGGGACAGGGTCAGATACGCAGTATTTT.

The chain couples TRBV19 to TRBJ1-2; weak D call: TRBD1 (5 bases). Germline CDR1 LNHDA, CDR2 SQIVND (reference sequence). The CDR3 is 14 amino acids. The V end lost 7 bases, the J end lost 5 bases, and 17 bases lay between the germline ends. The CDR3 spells CASMALGGSYGYTF. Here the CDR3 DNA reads TGTGCCAGTATGGCCCTCGGGGGGTCTTATGGCTACACCTTC.

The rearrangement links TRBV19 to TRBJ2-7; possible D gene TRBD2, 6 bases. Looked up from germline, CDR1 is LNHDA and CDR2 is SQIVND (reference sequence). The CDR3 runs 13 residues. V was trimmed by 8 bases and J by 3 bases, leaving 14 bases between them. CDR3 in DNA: TGTGCCAGTGCTCGGGACTTTCGCTACGAGCAGTACTTC. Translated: CASARDFRYEQYF.

CDR3 in DNA: TGTGCCAGTAGTCCCCCGGCGGGGACCGGGGAGCTGTTTTTT. The encoded protein is CASSPPAGTGELFF. The rearrangement links TRBV19 to TRBJ2-2, with D possibly matching TRBD2 (6 bases). V was pared by 5 bases and J by 5 bases, with 12 bases between. This CDR3 region has 14 residues. The germline CDR1 and CDR2 sequences are LNHDA and SQIVND (reference sequence).

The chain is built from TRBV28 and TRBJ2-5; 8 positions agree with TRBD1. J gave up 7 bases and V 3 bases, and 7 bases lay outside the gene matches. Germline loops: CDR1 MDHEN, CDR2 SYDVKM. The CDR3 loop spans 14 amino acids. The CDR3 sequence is CASSLWTGLGTQYF. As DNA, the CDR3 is TGTGCCAGCAGTTTGTGGACAGGGTTAGGGACCCAGTACTTC.

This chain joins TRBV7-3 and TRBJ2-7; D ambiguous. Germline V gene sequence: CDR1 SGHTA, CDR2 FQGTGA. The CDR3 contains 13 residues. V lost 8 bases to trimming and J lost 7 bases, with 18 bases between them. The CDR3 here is CASGASPNLEQYF. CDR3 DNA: TGTGCCAGCGGAGCGAGTCCCAACCTGGAGCAGTACTTC.

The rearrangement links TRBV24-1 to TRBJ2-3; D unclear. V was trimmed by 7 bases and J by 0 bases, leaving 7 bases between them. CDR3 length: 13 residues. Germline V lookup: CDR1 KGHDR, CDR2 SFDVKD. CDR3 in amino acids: CATSAGSTDTQYF. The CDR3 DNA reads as TGTGCCACCAGCGCCGGTAGCACAGATACGCAGTATTTT.

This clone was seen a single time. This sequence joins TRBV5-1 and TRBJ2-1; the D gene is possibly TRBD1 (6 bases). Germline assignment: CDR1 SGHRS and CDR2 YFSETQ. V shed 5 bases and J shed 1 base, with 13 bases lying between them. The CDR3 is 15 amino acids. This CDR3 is CASSLTGTSYNEQFF. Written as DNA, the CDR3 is TGCGCCAGCAGTTTGACAGGAACGTCCTACAATGAGCAGTTCTTC.

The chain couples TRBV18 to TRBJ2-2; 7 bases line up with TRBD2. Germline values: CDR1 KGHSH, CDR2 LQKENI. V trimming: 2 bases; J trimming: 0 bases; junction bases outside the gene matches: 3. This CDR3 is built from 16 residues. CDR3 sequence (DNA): TGTGCCAGCTCACCAGGGGCGGGGGCGAACACCGGGGAGCTGTTTTTT. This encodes CASSPGAGANTGELFF.